A single sample is the source of the 14 T cell receptor beta chains below, sequenced in a study of blood T cell repertoires in COVID-19. Measured with immunoSEQ multiplex PCR; TCRdb has only the in-frame clones, and not every one. The top ten clones hold 1.3% of a sample with 220,000 or so clones, roughly 80% of them seen once. Sequenced input: PBMCs or T cells enriched from blood (not recorded which). Receptors were obtained from a woman aged 40 to 55 with acute COVID-19.

The chain recombines TRBV28 with TRBJ2-5, with D hard to call. CDR3 length: 15 residues. Germline V gene lookup returns CDR1 MDHEN and CDR2 SYDVKM. V was trimmed by 1 base and J by 7 bases, leaving 16 bases between them. The CDR3 nucleotides are TGTGCCAGCAGTTTATACGCCCTGGGCGTGGTGACCCAGTACTTC. Its translation: CASSLYALGVVTQYF.

The rearrangement uses TRBV2 and TRBJ1-2; the match to TRBD1 covers 7 bases. The CDR3 loop spans 16 amino acids. Germline assignment: CDR1 SNHLY and CDR2 FYNNEI. V was clipped by 4 bases and J by 7 bases; unmatched bases: 15. CDR3 protein: CASSGRDRSFLGGYTF. The DNA for the CDR3 is TGTGCCAGCAGTGGCCGGGACAGAAGTTTTTTGGGTGGCTACACCTTC.

In this sample, this clone turned up a few times. The chain recombines TRBV18 with TRBJ2-5; D possibly corresponds to TRBD1 (5 bases). Germline-derived CDR1 and CDR2 are KGHSH and LQKENI. V lost 3 bases and J lost 5, with 13 bases in between. The CDR3 contains 14 residues. The CDR3 DNA reads as TGTGCCAGCTCACCGGGGCGCAGTGGGGAGACCCAGTACTTC. Protein product: CASSPGRSGETQYF.

J is TRBJ2-1 and V is TRBV18; 10 nucleotides match TRBD2. This CDR3 spans 14 amino acids. J gave up 8 bases and V 3 bases, and 4 bases lay outside the gene matches. Per the germline V gene, CDR1 is KGHSH and CDR2 is LQKENI. CDR3: CASSPSSGSDEQFF. DNA for the CDR3: TGTGCCAGCTCACCGTCTAGCGGGAGCGATGAGCAGTTCTTC.

The genes are TRBV10-1 and TRBJ1-3; no clear D. CDR3 length: 14 amino acids. Trimming shortened V by 2 bases and J by 0 bases, and 5 bases separated the two germline ends. Germline loops: CDR1 WNHNN, CDR2 SYGVQD (reference sequence). The DNA of the CDR3 is TGCGCCAGCAGTGAGGGGAGCTCTGGAAACACCATATATTTT. Amino acid sequence: CASSEGSSGNTIYF.

This chain links TRBV10-2 with TRBJ1-1; 7 nucleotides match TRBD1. The CDR3 loop spans 12 amino acids. The junction had 9 bases not matched to a gene; V was cut back by 7 bases and J by 10 bases. Germline-derived CDR1 and CDR2 are WSHSY and SAAADI. The CDR3 sequence: CASTRQGGIAFF. The CDR3 DNA sequence: TGCGCCAGCACTAGGCAGGGGGGAATAGCTTTCTTT.

The rearrangement joins TRBV7-2 to TRBJ1-3, with no clear D. V was cut by 1 base and J by 4 bases, with 8 bases left in between. The CDR3 extends over 14 amino acids. Germline-derived CDR1 and CDR2 are SGHTA and FQGNSA. CDR3 residues: CASSLGPSGNTIYF. The CDR3 region has the DNA TGTGCCAGCAGCTTAGGGCCTTCAGGAAACACCATATATTTT.

This chain joins TRBV5-4 and TRBJ1-6, with D possibly being TRBD1 (6 bases). Germline V gene data show CDR1 as SGHNT and CDR2 as YYREEE (reference sequence). The CDR3 is 13 residues long. V was pared by 5 bases and J by 6 bases, with 9 bases between. CDR3 in DNA: TGTGCCAGCAGACAGGGACGTAATTCACCCCTCCACTTT. Translated: CASRQGRNSPLHF.

The chain combines TRBV6-2 or TRBV6-3 with TRBJ1-2, with D hard to call. CDR1 MNHEY and CDR2 SVGEGT come from the germline V gene. The ends were cut back, 4 bases at V and 0 bases at J, with 12 bases in the middle. This CDR3 contains 15 residues. The CDR3: CASSSREAANYGYTF. Here the CDR3 DNA reads TGTGCCAGCAGTTCCCGGGAGGCAGCTAACTATGGCTACACCTTC.

The chain joins TRBV24-1 to TRBJ2-1; perhaps TRBD2 as D (6 bases). V was shortened by 2 bases and J by 4 bases, with 14 bases between the two germline ends. This CDR3 has 16 amino acids. CDR1 and CDR2 from the germline V gene are KGHDR and SFDVKD. CDR3 amino acids: CATSDYTGVSYNEQFF. DNA for the CDR3: TGTGCCACCAGTGATTACACGGGGGTGAGTTACAATGAGCAGTTCTTC.

This chain joins TRBV6-5 and TRBJ2-7; a weak D match, TRBD2 (5 bases). V shed 0 bases and J shed 7 bases, with 13 bases lying between them. The CDR3 extends over 14 amino acids. Germline CDR1 MNHEY, CDR2 SVGAGI. The CDR3 DNA sequence: TGTGCCAGCAGTTACTCAGACATGGGAGAGGAGCAGTACTTC. Translation: CASSYSDMGEEQYF.

J is TRBJ2-1 and V is TRBV7-3; TRBD2 matches at 13 bases. Unmatched junction bases numbered 7, after V lost 5 bases and J lost 6 bases. The CDR3 runs 16 residues. Germline assignment: CDR1 SGHTA and CDR2 FQGTGA. Here the CDR3 reads CASSPTSGRARNEQFF. The DNA for the CDR3 is TGTGCCAGCAGCCCTACTAGCGGGAGGGCCCGCAATGAGCAGTTCTTC. The complete variable domain, with remaining parts taken from reference TRBV7-3 and TRBJ2-1, reads GAGVSQTPSNKVTEKGKYVELRCDPISGHTALYWYRQSLGQGPEFLIYFQGTGAADDSGLPNDRFFAVRPEGSVSTLKIQRTERGDSAVYLCASSPTSGRARNEQFFGPGTRLTVL.

The J gene is TRBJ2-5, the V gene TRBV5-1, with a weak D call TRBD1 (6 bases). The CDR3 runs 13 residues. The germline V gene has CDR1 SGHRS and CDR2 YFSETQ. V was trimmed by 2 bases and J by 3 bases, leaving 8 bases between them. The CDR3 sequence is CASSLGGEETQYF. DNA for the CDR3: TGCGCCAGCAGCTTAGGGGGTGAAGAGACCCAGTACTTC.

This clone showed up just a few times. This chain uses TRBV6-5 with TRBJ1-6; perhaps TRBD1 as D (6 bases). This CDR3 spans 15 amino acids. Germline V lookup: CDR1 MNHEY, CDR2 SVGAGI. Trimming stripped 6 bases from V and 0 bases from J, with 9 bases between. The CDR3 coding sequence is TGTGCCAGCAGGAAGGACAGCTCCTATAATTCACCCCTCCACTTT. Protein product: CASRKDSSYNSPLHF.